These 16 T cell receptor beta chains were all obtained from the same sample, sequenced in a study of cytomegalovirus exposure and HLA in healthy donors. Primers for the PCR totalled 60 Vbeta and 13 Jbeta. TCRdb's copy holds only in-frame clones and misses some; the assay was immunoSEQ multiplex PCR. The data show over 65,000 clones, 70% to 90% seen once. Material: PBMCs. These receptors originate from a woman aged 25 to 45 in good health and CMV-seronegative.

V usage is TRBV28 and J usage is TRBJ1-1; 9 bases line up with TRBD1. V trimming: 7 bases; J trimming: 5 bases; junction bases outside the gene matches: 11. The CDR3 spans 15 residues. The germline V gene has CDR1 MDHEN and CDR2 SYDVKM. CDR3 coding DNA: TGTGCCAGCACCGGTGGGTGGGACAGGGATACTGAAGCTTTCTTT. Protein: CASTGGWDRDTEAFF.

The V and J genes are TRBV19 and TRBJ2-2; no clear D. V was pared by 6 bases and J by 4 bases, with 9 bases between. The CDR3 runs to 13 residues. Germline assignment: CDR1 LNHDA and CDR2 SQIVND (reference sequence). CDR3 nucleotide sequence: TGTGCCAGTAGCCCGCCGAGCACCGGGGAGCTGTTTTTT. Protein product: CASSPPSTGELFF.

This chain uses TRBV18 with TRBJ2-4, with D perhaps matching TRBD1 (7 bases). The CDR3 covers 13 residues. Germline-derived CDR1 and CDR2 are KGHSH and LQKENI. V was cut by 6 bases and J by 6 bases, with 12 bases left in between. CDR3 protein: CASSPGGGNIQYF. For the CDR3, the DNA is TGTGCCAGCTCTCCAGGGGGAGGAAACATTCAGTACTTC.

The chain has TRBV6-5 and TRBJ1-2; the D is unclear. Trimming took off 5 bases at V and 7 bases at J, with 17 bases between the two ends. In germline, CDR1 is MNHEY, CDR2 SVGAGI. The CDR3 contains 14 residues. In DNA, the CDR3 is TGTGCCAGCAGTATTGCCGACGGGGTCGGTGGCTACACCTTC. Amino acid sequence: CASSIADGVGGYTF.

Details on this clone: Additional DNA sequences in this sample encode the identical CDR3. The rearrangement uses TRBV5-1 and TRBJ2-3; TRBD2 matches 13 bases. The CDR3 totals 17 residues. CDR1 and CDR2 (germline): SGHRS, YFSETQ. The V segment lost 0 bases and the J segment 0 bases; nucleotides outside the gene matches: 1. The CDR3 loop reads CASSLGLAGGSTDTQYF. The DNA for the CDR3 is TGCGCCAGCAGCTTGGGACTAGCGGGGGGCAGCACAGATACGCAGTATTTT.

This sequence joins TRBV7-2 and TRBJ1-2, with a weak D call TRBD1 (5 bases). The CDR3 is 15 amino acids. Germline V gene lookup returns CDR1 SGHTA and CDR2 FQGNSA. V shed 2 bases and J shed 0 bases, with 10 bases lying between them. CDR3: CASSLNPGTNYGYTF. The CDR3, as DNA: TGTGCCAGCAGCTTAAATCCAGGGACTAACTATGGCTACACCTTC.

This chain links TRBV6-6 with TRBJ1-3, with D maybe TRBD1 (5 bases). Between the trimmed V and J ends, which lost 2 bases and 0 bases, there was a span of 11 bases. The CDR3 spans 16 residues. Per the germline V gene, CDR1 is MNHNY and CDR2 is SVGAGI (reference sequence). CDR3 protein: CASSYDRGASGNTIYF. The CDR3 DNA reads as TGTGCCAGCAGTTACGATCGCGGGGCCTCTGGAAACACCATATATTTT.

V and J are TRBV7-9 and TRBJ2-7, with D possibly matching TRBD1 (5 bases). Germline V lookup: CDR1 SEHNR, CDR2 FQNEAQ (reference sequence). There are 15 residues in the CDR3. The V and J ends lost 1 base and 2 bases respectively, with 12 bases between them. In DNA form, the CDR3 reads TGTGCCAGCAGCTTAGAGGGGATACCCCCCTACGAGCAGTACTTC. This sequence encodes CASSLEGIPPYEQYF. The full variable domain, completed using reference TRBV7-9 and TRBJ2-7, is DTGVSQNPRHKITKRGQNVTFRCDPISEHNRLYWYRQTLGQGPEFLTYFQNEAQLEKSRLLSDRFSAERPKGSFSTLEIQRTEQGDSAMYLCASSLEGIPPYEQYFGPGTRLTVT.

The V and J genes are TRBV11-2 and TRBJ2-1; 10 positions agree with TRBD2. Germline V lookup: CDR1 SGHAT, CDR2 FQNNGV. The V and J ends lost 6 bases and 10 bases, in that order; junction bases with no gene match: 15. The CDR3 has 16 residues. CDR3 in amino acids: CASSPPGLAPFWEQFF. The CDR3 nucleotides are TGTGCCAGCAGTCCACCGGGACTAGCGCCCTTTTGGGAGCAGTTCTTC. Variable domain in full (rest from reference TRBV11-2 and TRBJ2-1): EAGVAQSPRYKIIEKRQSVAFWCNPISGHATLYWYQQILGQGPKLLIQFQNNGVVDDSQLPKDRFSAERLKGVDSTLKIQPAKLEDSAVYLCASSPPGLAPFWEQFFGPGTRLTVL.

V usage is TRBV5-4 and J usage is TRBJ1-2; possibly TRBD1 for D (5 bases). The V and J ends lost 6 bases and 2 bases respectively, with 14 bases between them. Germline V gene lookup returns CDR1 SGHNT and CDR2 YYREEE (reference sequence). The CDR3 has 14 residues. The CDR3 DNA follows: TGTGCCAGCACCCCCGGTTCAGGGAACTATGGCTACACCTTC. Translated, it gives CASTPGSGNYGYTF.

The CDR3 sequence is CASSLDTTGLSPLHF. CDR3 nucleotides: TGTGCCAGCAGCTTGGATACGACAGGGCTTTCACCCCTCCACTTT. The chain combines TRBV5-5 with TRBJ1-6; 7 nucleotides align to TRBD1. Trimming took 0 bases from V and 9 from J; bases not matched to a gene: 6. This CDR3 comprises 15 residues. The germline CDR1 and CDR2 sequences are SGHKS and YYEKEE (reference sequence).

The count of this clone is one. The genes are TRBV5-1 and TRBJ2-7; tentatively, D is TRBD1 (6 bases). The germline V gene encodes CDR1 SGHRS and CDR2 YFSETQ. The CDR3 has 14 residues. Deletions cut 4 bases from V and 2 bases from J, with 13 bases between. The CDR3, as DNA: TGCGCCAGCAGCGCCGGCAGGGGAACCTACGAGCAGTACTTC. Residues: CASSAGRGTYEQYF.

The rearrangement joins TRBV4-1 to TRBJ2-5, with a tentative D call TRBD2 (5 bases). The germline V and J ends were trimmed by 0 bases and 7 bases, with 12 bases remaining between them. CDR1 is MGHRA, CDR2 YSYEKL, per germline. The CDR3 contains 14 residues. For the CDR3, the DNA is TGCGCCAGCAGCCAAGATGGAGCCCGGGGGACCCAGTACTTC. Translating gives CASSQDGARGTQYF.

The CDR3 loop reads CASSPGGHTEAFF. The CDR3 DNA follows: TGTGCCAGCAGTCCCGGGGGGCACACTGAAGCTTTCTTT. This chain uses TRBV27 with TRBJ1-1, with TRBD1 as a possible D gene (6 bases). This CDR3 is 13 amino acids long. The germline CDR1 and CDR2 sequences are MNHEY and SMNVEV (reference sequence). The V end was cut by 5 bases, the J end by 3 bases, with 10 bases between.

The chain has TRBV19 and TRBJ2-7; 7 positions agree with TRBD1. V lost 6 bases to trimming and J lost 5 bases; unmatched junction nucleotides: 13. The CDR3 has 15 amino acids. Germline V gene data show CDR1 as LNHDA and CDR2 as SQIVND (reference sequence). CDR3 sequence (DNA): TGTGCCAGTAGCCCAGTGGGACAGCTCTGGGACGAGCAGTACTTC. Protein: CASSPVGQLWDEQYF.

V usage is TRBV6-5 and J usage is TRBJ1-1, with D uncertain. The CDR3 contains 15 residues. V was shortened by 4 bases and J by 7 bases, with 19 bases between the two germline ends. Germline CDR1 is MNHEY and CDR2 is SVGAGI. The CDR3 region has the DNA TGTGCCAGCAGTTTCACACGTCCCCCACAGATTGAAGCTTTCTTT. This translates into CASSFTRPPQIEAFF.